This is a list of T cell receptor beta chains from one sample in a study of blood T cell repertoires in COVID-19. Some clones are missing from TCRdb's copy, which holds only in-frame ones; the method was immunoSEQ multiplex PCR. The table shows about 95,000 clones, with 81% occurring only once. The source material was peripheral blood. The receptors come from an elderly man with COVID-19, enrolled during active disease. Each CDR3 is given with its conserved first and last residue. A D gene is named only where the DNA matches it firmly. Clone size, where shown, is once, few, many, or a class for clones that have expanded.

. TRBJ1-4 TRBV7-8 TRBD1 CASSLVGTGAEKLFF TGTGCCAGCAGCTTAGTAGGGACAGGGGCTGAAAAACTGTTTTTT
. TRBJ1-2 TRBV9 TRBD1 CASSGEQTGPLSNSGYTF TGTGCCAGCAGCGGCGAACAGACAGGGCCCCTGTCCAATAGTGGCTACACCTTC
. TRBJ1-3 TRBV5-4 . CASSLDGLSGNTIYF TGTGCCAGCAGCTTGGACGGACTCTCTGGAAACACCATATATTTT
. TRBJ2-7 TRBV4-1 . CASSQDRSGTLYEQYF TGCGCCAGCAGCCAAGATAGGTCAGGGACACTCTACGAGCAGTACTTC
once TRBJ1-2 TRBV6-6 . CASSYLGARGYTF TGTGCCAGCAGTTACTTGGGGGCGCGGGGCTACACCTTC
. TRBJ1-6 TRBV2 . CASSELRGILYNSPLHF TGTGCCAGCAGTGAACTCAGGGGTATACTTTATAATTCACCCCTCCACTTT
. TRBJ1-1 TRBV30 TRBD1 CAWGKTGVPEAFF TGTGCCTGGGGTAAGACAGGGGTTCCTGAAGCTTTCTTT
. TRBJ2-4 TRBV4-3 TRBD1 CASSQDVTGGKNIQYF TGCGCCAGCAGCCAAGATGTGACAGGGGGTAAAAACATTCAGTACTTC
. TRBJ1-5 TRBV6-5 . CASRAPNQPQHF TGTGCCAGCAGGGCTCCCAATCAGCCCCAGCATTTT
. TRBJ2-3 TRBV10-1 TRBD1 CASSESTGAGTDTQYF TGCGCCAGCAGTGAGTCGACAGGGGCTGGGACAGATACGCAGTATTTT
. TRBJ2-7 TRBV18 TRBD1 CASSPGTAYEQYF TGTGCCAGCTCACCAGGGACAGCTTACGAGCAGTACTTC
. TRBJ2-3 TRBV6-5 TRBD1 CASSRTGTTDTQYF TGTGCCAGCAGTCGGACAGGGACCACAGATACGCAGTATTTT
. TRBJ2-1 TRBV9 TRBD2 CASSVLAGLSSYNEQFF TGTGCCAGCAGCGTACTAGCGGGGCTTAGCTCCTACAATGAGCAGTTCTTC
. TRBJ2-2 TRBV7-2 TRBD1 CASSRDRQAGELFF TGTGCCAGCAGCCGGGACAGGCAGGCCGGGGAGCTGTTTTTT
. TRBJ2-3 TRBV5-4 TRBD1 CASSGTTRQGELTDTQYF TGTGCCAGCAGCGGAACGACACGACAGGGAGAACTCACAGATACGCAGTATTTT
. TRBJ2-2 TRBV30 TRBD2 CAWSRLAGGTGELFF TGTGCCTGGAGTCGACTAGCGGGTGGCACCGGGGAGCTGTTTTTT
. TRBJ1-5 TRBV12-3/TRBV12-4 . CASSTMENQPQHF TGTGCCAGCAGTACCATGGAGAATCAGCCCCAGCATTTT
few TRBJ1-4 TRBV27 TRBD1 CASSQWTGTNEKLFF TGTGCCAGCAGTCAATGGACAGGAACTAATGAAAAACTGTTTTTT
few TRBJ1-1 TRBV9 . CASGPGALMNTEAFF TGTGCCAGCGGGCCAGGGGCCCTGATGAACACTGAAGCTTTCTTT
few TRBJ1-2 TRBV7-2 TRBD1 CASSQEWTGGLYGYTF TGTGCCAGCAGCCAGGAATGGACAGGGGGCTTGTATGGCTACACCTTC
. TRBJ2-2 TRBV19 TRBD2 CASSILAGDTGELFF TGTGCCAGTAGTATTCTAGCGGGAGACACCGGGGAGCTGTTTTTT
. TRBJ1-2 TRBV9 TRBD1 CASSVFSGQGATGGYTF TGTGCCAGCAGCGTATTTTCGGGACAGGGGGCAACTGGTGGCTACACCTTC
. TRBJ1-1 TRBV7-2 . CASSLDRGPIYEAFF TGTGCCAGCAGCTTAGACAGAGGGCCCATATATGAAGCTTTCTTT
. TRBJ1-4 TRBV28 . CASSSSHEKLFF TGTGCCAGCAGTTCTTCCCATGAAAAACTGTTTTTT
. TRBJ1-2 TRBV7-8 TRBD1 CASSQTGVFSANYGYTF TGTGCCAGCAGCCAGACAGGGGTTTTCTCAGCTAACTATGGCTACACCTTC
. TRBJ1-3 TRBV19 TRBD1 CASSSTGGRGNTIYF TGTGCCAGTAGTTCTACAGGGGGCAGAGGAAACACCATATATTTT
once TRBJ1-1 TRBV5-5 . CASSPGGWVTEAFF TGTGCCAGCAGCCCCGGGGGTTGGGTCACTGAAGCTTTCTTT
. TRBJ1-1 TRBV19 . CASSIGPGNTEAFF TGTGCCAGTAGTATAGGGCCGGGGAACACTGAAGCTTTCTTT